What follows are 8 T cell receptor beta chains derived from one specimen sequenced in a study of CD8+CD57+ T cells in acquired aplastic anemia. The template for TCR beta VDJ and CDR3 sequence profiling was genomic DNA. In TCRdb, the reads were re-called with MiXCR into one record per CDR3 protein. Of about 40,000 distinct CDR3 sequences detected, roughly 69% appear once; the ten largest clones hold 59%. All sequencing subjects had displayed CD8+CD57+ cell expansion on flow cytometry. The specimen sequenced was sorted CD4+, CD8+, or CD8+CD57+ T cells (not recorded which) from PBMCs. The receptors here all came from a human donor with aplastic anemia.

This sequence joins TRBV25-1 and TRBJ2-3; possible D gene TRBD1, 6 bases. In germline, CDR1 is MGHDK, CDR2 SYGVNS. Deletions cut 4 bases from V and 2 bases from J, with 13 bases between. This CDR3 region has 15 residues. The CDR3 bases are TGTGCCAGCAGTGCGACCGGGACACTCACAGATACGCAGTATTTT. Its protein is CASSATGTLTDTQYF. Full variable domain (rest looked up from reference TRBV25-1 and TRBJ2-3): EADIYQTPRYLVIGTGKKITLECSQTMGHDKMYWYQQDPGMELHLIHYSYGVNSTEKGDLSSESTVSRIRTEHFPLTLESARPSHTSQYLCASSATGTLTDTQYFGPGTRLTVL.

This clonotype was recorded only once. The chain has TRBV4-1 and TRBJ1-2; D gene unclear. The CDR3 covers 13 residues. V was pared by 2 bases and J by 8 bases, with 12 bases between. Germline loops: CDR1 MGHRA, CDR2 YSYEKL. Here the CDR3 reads CASSQPTVPGYTF. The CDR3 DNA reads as TGCGCCAGCAGCCAACCAACAGTCCCAGGCTACACCTTC.

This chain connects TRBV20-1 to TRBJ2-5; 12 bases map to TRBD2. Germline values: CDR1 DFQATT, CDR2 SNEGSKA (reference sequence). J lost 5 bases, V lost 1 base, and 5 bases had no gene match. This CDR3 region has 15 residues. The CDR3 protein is CSARGLAGVGETQYF. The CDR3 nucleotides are TGCAGTGCTAGAGGACTAGCGGGAGTTGGCGAGACCCAGTACTTC.

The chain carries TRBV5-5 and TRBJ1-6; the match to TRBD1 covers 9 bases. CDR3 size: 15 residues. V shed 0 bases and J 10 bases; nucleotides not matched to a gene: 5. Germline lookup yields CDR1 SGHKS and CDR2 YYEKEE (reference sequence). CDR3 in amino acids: CASSLGTGEQSPLHF. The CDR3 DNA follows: TGTGCCAGCAGCTTGGGGACAGGGGAACAGTCACCCCTCCACTTT.

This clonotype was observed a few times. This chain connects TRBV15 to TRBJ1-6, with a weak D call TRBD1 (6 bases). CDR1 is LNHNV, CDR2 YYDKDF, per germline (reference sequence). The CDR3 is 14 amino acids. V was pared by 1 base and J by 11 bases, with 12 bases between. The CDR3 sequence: CATSRGQGNPPLHF. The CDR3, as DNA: TGTGCCACCAGCAGAGGGCAGGGGAACCCACCCCTCCACTTT.

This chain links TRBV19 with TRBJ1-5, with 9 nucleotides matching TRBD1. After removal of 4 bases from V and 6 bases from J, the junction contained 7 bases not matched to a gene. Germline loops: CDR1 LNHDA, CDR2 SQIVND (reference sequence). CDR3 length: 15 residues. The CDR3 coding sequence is TGTGCCAGTAGTAGGGGACAGGGTCTCGGTCAGCCCCAGCATTTT. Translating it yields CASSRGQGLGQPQHF.

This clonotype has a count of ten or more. CDR3 loop: CASSVGTGSYNEQFF. CDR3 in DNA: TGTGCCAGCAGCGTAGGAACCGGGTCCTACAATGAGCAGTTCTTC. The gene calls are TRBV9 and TRBJ2-1; D unresolved. The ends were cut back, 0 bases at V and 1 base at J, with 8 bases in the middle. Germline lookup yields CDR1 SGDLS and CDR2 YYNGEE. The CDR3 sequence is 15 residues long.

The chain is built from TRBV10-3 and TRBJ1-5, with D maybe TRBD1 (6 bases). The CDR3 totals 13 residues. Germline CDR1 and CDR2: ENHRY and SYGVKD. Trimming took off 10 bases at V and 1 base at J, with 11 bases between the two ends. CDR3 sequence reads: CATRTESNQPQHF. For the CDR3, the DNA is TGTGCCACCCGGACAGAGAGCAATCAGCCCCAGCATTTT.